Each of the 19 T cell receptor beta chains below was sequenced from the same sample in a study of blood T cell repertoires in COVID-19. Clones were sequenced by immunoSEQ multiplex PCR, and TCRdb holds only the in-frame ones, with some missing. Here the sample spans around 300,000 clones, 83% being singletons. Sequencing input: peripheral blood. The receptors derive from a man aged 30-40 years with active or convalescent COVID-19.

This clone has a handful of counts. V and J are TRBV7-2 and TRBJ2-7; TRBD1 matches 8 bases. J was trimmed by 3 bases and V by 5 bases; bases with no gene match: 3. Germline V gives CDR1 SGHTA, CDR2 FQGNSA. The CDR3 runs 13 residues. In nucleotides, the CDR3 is TGTGCCAGCAGCGACAGGGGCGGCTACGAGCAGTACTTC. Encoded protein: CASSDRGGYEQYF. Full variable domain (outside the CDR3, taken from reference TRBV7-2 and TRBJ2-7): GAGVSQSPSNKVTEKGKDVELRCDPISGHTALYWYRQSLGQGLEFLIYFQGNSAPDKSGLPSDRFSAERTGGSVSTLTIQRTQQEDSAVYLCASSDRGGYEQYFGPGTRLTVT.

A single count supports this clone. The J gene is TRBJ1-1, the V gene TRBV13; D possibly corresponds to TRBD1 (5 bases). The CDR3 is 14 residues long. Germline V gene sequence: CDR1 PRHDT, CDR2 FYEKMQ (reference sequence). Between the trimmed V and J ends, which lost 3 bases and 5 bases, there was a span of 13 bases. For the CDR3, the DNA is TGTGCCAGCAGCTTTCTGGGGGAGGGGACTGAAGCTTTCTTT. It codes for CASSFLGEGTEAFF.

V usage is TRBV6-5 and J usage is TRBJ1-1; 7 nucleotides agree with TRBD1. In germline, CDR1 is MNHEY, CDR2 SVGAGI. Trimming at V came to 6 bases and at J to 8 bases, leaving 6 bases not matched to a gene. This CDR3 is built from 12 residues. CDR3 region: CASSNGQVEAFF. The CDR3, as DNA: TGTGCCAGCAGCAACGGACAGGTAGAAGCTTTCTTT.

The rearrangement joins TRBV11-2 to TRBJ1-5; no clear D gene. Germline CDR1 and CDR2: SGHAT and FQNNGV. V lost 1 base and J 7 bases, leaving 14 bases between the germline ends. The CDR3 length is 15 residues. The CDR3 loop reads CASSLGGELWQPQHF. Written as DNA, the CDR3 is TGTGCCAGCAGCTTAGGAGGAGAACTCTGGCAGCCCCAGCATTTT. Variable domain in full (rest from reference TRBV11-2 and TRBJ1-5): EAGVAQSPRYKIIEKRQSVAFWCNPISGHATLYWYQQILGQGPKLLIQFQNNGVVDDSQLPKDRFSAERLKGVDSTLKIQPAKLEDSAVYLCASSLGGELWQPQHFGDGTRLSIL.

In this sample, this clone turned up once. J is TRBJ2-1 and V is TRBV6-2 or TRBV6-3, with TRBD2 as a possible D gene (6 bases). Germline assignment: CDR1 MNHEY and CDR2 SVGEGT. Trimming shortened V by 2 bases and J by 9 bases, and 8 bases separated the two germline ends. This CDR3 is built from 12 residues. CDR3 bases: TGTGCCAGCAGTTACACTAGCAGTGAGCAGTTCTTC. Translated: CASSYTSSEQFF.

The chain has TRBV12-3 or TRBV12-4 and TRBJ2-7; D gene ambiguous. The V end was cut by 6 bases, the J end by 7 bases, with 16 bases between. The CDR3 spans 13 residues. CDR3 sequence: CASSLGVVREQYF. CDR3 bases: TGTGCCAGCAGCCTAGGTGTTGTGAGGGAGCAGTACTTC.

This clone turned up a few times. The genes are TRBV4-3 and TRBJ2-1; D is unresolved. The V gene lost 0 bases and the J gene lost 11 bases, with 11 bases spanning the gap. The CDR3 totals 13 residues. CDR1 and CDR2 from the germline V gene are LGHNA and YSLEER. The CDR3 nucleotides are TGCGCCAGCAGCCAAGATCGAATTACTCAGCAGTTCTTC. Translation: CASSQDRITQQFF.

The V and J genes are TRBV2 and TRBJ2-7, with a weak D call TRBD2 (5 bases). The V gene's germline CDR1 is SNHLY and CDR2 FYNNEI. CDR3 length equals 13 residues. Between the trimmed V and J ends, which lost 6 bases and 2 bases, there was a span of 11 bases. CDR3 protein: CASRDGLPYEQYF. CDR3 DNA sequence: TGTGCCAGCAGGGACGGACTGCCCTACGAGCAGTACTTC.

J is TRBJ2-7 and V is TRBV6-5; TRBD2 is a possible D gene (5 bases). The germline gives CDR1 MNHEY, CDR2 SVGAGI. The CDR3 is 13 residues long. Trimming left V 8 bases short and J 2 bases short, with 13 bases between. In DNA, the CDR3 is TGTGCCAGCCTAGCCAACAGTCCCTACGAGCAGTACTTC. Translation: CASLANSPYEQYF.

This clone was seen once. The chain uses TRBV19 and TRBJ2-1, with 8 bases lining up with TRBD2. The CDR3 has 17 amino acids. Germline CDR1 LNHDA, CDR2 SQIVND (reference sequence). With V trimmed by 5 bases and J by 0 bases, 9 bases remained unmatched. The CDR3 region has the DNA TGTGCCAGTAGTTCCCAGCCCGGGACTAGCTCCTACAATGAGCAGTTCTTC. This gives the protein CASSSQPGTSSYNEQFF.

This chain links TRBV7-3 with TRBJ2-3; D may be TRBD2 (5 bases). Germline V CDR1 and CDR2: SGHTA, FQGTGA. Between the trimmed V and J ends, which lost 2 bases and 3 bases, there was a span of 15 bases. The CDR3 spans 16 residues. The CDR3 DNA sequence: TGTGCCAGCAGCTTACAGCGGAAGGGTCTAACAGATACGCAGTATTTT. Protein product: CASSLQRKGLTDTQYF.

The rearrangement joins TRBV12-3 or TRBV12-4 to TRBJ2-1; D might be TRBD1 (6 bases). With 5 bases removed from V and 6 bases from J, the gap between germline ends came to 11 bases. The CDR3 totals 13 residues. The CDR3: CASSLDRPNEQFF. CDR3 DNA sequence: TGTGCCAGCAGTCTGGACAGACCCAATGAGCAGTTCTTC.

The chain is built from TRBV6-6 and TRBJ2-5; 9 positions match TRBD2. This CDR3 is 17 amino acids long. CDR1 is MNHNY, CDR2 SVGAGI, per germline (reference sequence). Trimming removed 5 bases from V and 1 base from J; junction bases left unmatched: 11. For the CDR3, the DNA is TGTGCCAGCAGTCTAACCCTTAGCGGGGGTTCCCAAGAGACCCAGTACTTC. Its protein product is CASSLTLSGGSQETQYF.

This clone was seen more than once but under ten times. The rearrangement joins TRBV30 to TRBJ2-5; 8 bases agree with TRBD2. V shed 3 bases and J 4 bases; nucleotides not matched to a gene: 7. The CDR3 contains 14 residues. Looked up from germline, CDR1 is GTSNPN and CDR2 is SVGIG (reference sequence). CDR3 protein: CAWRGGTSVETQYF. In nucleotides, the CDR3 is TGTGCCTGGAGGGGGGGGACTAGTGTAGAGACCCAGTACTTC.

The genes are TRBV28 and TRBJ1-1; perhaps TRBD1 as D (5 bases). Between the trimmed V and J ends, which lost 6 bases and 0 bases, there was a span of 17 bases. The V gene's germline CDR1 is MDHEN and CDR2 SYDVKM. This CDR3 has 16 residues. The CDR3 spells CASRVTGAGVNTEAFF. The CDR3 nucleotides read TGTGCCAGCAGAGTTACAGGAGCCGGAGTGAACACTGAAGCTTTCTTT.

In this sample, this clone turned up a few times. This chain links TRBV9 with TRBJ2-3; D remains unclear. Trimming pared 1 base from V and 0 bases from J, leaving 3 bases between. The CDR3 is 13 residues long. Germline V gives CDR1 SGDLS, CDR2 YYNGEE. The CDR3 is CASSVTSTDTQYF. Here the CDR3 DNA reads TGTGCCAGCAGCGTAACTAGCACAGATACGCAGTATTTT.

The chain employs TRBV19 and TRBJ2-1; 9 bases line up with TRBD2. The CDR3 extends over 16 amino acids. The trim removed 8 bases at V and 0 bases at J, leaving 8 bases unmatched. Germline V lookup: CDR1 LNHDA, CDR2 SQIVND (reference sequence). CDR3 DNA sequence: TGTGCCAGTGGTCGCGGGGGGGTGAGCTCCTACAATGAGCAGTTCTTC. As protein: CASGRGGVSSYNEQFF.

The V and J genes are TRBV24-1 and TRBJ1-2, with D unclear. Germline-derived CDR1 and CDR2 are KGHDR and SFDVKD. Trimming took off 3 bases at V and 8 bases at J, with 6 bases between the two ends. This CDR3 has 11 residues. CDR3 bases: TGTGCCACCAGTGATGACTTAGGCTACACCTTC. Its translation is CATSDDLGYTF.

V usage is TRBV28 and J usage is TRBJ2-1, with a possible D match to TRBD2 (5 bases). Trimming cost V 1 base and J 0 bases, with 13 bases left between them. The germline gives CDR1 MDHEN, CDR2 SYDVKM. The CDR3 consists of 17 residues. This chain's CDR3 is CASSLFYGVGSYNEQFF. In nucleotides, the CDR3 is TGTGCCAGCAGTTTATTTTACGGGGTGGGCTCCTACAATGAGCAGTTCTTC.